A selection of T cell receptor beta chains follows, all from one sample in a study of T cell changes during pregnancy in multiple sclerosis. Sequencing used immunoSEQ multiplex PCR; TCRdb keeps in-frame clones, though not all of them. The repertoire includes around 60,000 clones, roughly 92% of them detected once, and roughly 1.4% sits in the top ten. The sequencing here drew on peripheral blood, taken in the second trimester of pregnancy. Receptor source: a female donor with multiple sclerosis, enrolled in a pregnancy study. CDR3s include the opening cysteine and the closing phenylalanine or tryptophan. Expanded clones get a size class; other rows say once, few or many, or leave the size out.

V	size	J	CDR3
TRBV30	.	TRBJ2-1	CAWSPPGLAGTLAHEQFF
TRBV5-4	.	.	CASSLVGGPYEQYF
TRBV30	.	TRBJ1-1	CAWGPLNTEAFF
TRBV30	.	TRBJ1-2	CAWGHGGSGYTF
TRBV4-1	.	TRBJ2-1	CASSHPGDYPNEQFF
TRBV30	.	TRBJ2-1	CAWRRTSGSNEQFF
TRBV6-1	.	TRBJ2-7	CASSKTALSYEQYF
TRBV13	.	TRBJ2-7	CASSFGGSTYEQYF
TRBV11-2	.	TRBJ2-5	CASSLGVAGYQETQYF
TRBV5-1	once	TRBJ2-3	CASSLGSGGLSTDTQYF
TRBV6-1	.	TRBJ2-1	CASRLAGARNEQFF
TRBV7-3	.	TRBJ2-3	CASSLRTSGSFGTDTQYF
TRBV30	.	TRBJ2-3	CACSFGGSAADTQYF
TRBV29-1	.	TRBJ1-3	CSVETGLSGNTIYF
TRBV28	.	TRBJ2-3	CASSRQKDRTDTQYF
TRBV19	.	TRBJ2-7	CASSIVVGPLYEQYF
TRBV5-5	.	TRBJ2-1	CASSRTGANSYNEQFF
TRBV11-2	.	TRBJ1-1	CASRRGTGNTEAFF
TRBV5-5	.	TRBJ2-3	CASTSRGGISTDTQYF
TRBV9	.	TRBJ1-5	CASSVAGGNQPQHF
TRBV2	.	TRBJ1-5	CASSEGGGWQPQHF
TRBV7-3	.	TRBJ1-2	CASSPQGQGWGYGYTF
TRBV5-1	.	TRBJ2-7	CASSWTSGSNEQYF
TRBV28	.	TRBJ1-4	CAGQTNEKLFF
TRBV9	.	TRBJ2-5	CASSVYSNQETQYF
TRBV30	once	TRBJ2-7	CAWGGMRGHSYEQYF
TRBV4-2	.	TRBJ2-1	CASSQDQTGEYEQFF
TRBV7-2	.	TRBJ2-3	CASSRLWSLSTDTQYF
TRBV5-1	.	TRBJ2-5	CASSERPRETQYF
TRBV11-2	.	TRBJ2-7	CASSARGLAGSYEQYF
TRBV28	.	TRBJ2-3	CASSGASGRKSTDTQYF